Reported below is one T cell receptor (beta chain). Its antigen is currently not known. The sample holds no much larger clone one base away, and base qualities are not on file. The germline V gene encodes CDR1 ENHRY and CDR2 SYGVKD. The CDR3 sequence holds 12 residues, the cysteine and phenylalanine included. The kept DNA is CDR3 alone, 36 bases in frame from the first base. The germline ends are 10 bases apart after V is trimmed by 3 bases and J by 11 bases. This sample stems from a study of T cells in Graves' hyperthyroidism and ophthalmopathy (dated by TCRdb to about 2019). Study-wide context: To identify TCR V-J signatures that set the groups apart, the researchers used a discovery cohort of 90 to 100 patients, made up of some 41 with Graves' ophthalmopathy and some 55 with stable Graves' hyperthyroidism. Prospective prediction of ophthalmopathy was tested in an independent validation cohort of some 19 hyperthyroidism patients and 15 to 17 patients who later progressed to ophthalmopathy. For training and testing, the 80 to 100 patients in the discovery cohort were randomly divided in a 7:3 ratio. In six Graves' hyperthyroidism patients, the study also compared T-cell repertoires from thyroid tissue with T-cell repertoires from blood. After sampling, hyperthyroidism patients received methimazole starting at 30 mg daily, and ophthalmopathy patients received high-dose intravenous methylprednisolone. The paper describes TCR Vbeta CDR3 sequencing of 135 peripheral blood samples, made up of roughly 40 ophthalmopathy patients, some 76 hyperthyroidism patients and around 17 progressor patients. Study-wide conclusions, independent of this receptor: Most expanded thyroid clonotypes (frequency above 0.001) were also detected in blood, suggesting blood repertoires may reflect thyroid immune responses. A model built on a 13 V-J signature distinguished ophthalmopathy from stable hyperthyroidism, reaching around 88% sensitivity and around 81% specificity in cross-validation and 80%/75% in testing. No statistical method was used to set the sample size in advance, and investigators knew the group allocation. During validation, the model predicted progression to ophthalmopathy a median of about 6.3 months ahead of onset, with roughly 65% sensitivity and almost 75% specificity.

The TCR beta CDR3 regions were amplified from RNA transcripts. The first round of RT-PCR for the TCR CDR3 was performed with the HTBI primer set and the Qiagen OneStep RT-PCR kit. A second multiplex PCR round built the libraries, followed by size selection and purification. Sequencing of the libraries was done on an Illumina HiSeq2000 using paired-end 100 bp reads. Turning to the authors' computational methods: Raw data were processed with SOAPnuke, discarding reads with adapters, uncalled bases, mean Phred below 15, or no exact constant-primer or identifier match. COPE v1.2.5 was used to merge high-quality paired reads, and clonotypes were defined as unique nucleotide sequences. Clonotypes were aligned to IMGT TRBV, TRBD and TRBJ reference segments using MiTCR v1.1. The analysis included only V-J combinations with a frequency above 0.0001, which together covered around 99% of the repertoires. The TCS score was defined as the ratio of F50 (clonal expansion) to E x V (chaos), calculated using BLOSUM62-based TCRdist between CDR3 peptides within each V-J. Welch's t-statistics and random forest reduced roughly 530 V-J features to roughly 13, which were used in a naive Bayes classifier (R e1071). TCRdb reprocessed the public reads (quality trimming at Q25 with fastp, clone calling with MiXCR) and kept in-frame beta chains. A single entry per CDR3 protein holds the most common genes and DNA from its merged rows. The V and J calls, along with clone size, are taken from TCRdb and not from the paper's own processing. In this sample the table shows 600,000 or so distinct CDR3 sequences, roughly 46% of which occur a single time. The leading ten clones occupy about 8.2% of the sample.

Stable Graves' hyperthyroidism was defined as no progression to ophthalmopathy during 18 months of follow-up. Hyperthyroidism patients were aged 18 to 65 years and newly diagnosed, with disease duration of less than 2 months. Exclusion was applied to patients with uncontrolled infections, other autoimmune diseases, pregnancy or lactation. Clinical symptoms, serum thyroxine and TRAb, thyroid ultrasound, and orbital computed tomography formed the basis for the diagnoses. Total RNA was extracted using Trizol reagent, and RNA quality was assessed on an Agilent 2100 Bioanalyzer. The V and J genes are TRBV10-3 and TRBJ1-4; the D gene is not confidently resolved. What was sequenced was peripheral blood or thyroid tissue (not recorded which). The receptor was isolated from a young woman with Graves' hyperthyroidism. Donor details come from another sample of the same person, matched by shared clones. The DNA reads TGTGCCATCAGTGATCGGGAAAGGAAACTGTTTTTT. It specifies CAISDRERKLFF.